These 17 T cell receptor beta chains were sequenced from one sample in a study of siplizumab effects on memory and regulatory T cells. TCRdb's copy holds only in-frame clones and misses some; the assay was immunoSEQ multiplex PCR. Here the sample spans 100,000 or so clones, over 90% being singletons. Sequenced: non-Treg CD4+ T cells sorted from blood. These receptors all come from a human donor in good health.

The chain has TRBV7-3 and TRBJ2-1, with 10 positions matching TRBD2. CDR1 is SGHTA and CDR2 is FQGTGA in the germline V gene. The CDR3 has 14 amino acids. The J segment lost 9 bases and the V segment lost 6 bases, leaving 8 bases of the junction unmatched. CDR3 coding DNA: TGTGCCAGCAGTCCCGGGACTAGCGTGGGTGAGCAGTTCTTC. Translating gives CASSPGTSVGEQFF.

The CDR3 DNA is TGTGCCAGCAGGGCCGGGAACATTCAGTACTTC. Residues: CASRAGNIQYF. This chain links TRBV6-1 with TRBJ2-4; D is undetermined. This CDR3 has 11 residues. Trimming removed 6 bases from V and 7 bases from J, with 7 bases in between. Germline lookup yields CDR1 MNHNS and CDR2 SASEGT.

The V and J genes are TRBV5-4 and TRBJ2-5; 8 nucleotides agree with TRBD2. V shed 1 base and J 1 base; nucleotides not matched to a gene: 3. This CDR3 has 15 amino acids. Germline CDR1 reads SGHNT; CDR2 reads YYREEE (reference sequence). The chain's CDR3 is CASSLKLAAQETQYF. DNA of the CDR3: TGTGCCAGCAGCTTGAAACTAGCGGCCCAAGAGACCCAGTACTTC.

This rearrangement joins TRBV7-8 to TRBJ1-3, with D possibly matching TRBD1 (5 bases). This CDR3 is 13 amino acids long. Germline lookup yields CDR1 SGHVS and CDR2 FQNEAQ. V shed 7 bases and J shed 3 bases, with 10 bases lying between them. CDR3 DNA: TGTGCCAGCATACCAGGGAGTGGAAACACCATATATTTT. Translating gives CASIPGSGNTIYF.

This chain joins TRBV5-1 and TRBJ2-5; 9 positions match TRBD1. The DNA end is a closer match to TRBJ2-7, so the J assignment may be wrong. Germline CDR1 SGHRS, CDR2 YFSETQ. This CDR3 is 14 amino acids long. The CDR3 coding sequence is TGCGCCAGTCACGGGGGACAGGGATCGACCGAGCAGTACTTC. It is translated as CASHGGQGSTEQYF.

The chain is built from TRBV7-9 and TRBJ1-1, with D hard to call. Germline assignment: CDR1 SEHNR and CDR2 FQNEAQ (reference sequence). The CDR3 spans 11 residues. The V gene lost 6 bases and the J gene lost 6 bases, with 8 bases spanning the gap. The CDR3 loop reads CASRPVAEAFF. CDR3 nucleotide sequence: TGTGCCAGCAGGCCGGTCGCTGAAGCTTTCTTT.

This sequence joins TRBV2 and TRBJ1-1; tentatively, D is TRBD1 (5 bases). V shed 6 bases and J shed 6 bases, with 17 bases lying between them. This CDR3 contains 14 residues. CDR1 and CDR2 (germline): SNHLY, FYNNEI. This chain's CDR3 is CASRVGTSASEAFF. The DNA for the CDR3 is TGTGCCAGCAGGGTCGGGACCTCGGCCTCTGAAGCTTTCTTT.

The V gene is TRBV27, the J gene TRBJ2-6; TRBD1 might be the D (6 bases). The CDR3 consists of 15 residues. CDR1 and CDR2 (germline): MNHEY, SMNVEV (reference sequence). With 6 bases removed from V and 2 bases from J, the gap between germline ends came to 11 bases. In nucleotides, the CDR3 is TGTGCCAGCAGACCGACAGGTCCTGGGGCCAACGTCCTGACTTTC. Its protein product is CASRPTGPGANVLTF.

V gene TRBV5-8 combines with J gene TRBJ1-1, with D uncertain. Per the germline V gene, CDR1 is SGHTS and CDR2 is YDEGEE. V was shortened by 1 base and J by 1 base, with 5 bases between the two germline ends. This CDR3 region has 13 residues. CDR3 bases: TGTGCCAGCAGCTTGTTACAGAACACTGAAGCTTTCTTT. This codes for CASSLLQNTEAFF.

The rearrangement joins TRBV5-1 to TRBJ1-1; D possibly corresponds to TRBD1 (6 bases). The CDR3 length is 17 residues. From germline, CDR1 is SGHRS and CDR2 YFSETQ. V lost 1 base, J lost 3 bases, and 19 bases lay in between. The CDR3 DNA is TGCGCCAGCAGCTTGAAAGGCCAGGGGAGAATGGACACTGAAGCTTTCTTT. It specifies CASSLKGQGRMDTEAFF.

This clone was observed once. The chain's CDR3 is CASRDSGSGELFF. The CDR3 DNA sequence: TGCGCCAGCAGGGACTCGGGGTCCGGGGAGCTGTTTTTT. The V gene is TRBV4-3, the J gene TRBJ2-2; tentatively, D is TRBD2 (5 bases). CDR3 length: 13 residues. V was shortened by 6 bases and J by 6 bases, with 11 bases between the two germline ends. CDR1 and CDR2 from the germline V gene are LGHNA and YSLEER.

This CDR3 reads CASGLVATGTATEAFF. Here the CDR3 DNA reads TGTGCTAGTGGTTTGGTAGCCACAGGAACTGCAACTGAAGCTTTCTTT. The chain has TRBV12-5 and TRBJ1-1; the D gene is possibly TRBD1 (5 bases). The CDR3 covers 16 residues. The germline V gene encodes CDR1 LGHNT and CDR2 FRNRAP. V lost 0 bases to trimming and J lost 5 bases, with 16 bases between them.

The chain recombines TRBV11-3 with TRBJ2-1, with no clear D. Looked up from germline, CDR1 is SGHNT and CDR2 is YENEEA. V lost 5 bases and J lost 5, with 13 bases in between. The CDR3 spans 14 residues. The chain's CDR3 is CASSPGPSDNEQFF. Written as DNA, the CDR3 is TGTGCCAGCAGCCCCGGGCCGTCGGACAATGAGCAGTTCTTC.

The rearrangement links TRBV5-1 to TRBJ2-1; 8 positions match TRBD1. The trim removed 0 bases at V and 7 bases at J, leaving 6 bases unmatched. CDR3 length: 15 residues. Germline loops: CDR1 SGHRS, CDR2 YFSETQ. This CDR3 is CASSLASGGWNEQFF. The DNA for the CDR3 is TGCGCCAGCAGCTTGGCGTCAGGGGGCTGGAATGAGCAGTTCTTC.

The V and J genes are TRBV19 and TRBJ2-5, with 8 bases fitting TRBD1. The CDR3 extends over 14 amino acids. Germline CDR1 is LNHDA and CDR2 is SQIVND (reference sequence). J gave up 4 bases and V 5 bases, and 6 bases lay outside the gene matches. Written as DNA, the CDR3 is TGTGCCAGTAGTCAGGGGGCGGTTGGAGAGACCCAGTACTTC. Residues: CASSQGAVGETQYF. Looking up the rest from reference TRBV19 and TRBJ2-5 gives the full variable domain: DGGITQSPKYLFRKEGQNVTLSCEQNLNHDAMYWYRQDPGQGLRLIYYSQIVNDFQKGDIAEGYSVSREKKESFPLTVTSAQKNPTAFYLCASSQGAVGETQYFGPGTRLLVL.

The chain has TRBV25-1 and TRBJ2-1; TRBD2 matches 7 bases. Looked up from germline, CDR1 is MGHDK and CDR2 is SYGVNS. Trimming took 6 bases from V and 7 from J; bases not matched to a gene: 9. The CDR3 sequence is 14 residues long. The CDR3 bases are TGTGCCAGCAGGGACCCGGGCGGGAGAAATGAGCAGTTCTTC. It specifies CASRDPGGRNEQFF.

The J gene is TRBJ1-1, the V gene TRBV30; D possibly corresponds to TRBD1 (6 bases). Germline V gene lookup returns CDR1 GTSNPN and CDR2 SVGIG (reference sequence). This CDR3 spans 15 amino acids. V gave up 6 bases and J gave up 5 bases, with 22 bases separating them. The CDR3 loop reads CACREARGGRTEAFF. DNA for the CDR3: TGTGCCTGTAGAGAGGCCAGGGGAGGGCGGACTGAAGCTTTCTTT.